The clone carrying this TCR beta chain was counted only a few times. Its target is unknown. The germline gives CDR1 LNHDA, CDR2 SQIVND (reference sequence). Trimming stripped 1 base from V and 2 bases from J, with 11 bases between. There are 15 residues in the CDR3. This sample was included in a study of T cell repertoires in cytomegalovirus infection. Turning to the study itself: Both a matching HLA type and CMV infection were indicated by public TCR beta signatures.

From the reads, TCRdb called clonotypes with MiXCR, one entry per CDR3 protein. The sample holds some 680,000 distinct CDR3 sequences, 35% to 45% seen once. Whole-study findings and limits: Using cumulative public TCR beta family frequency, the authors identified those who carried CMV together with the relevant HLA. The ex vivo response was dominated by HLA-C-restricted CMV-specific TCR beta clonotypes.

The clonotype comes from a human donor in good health (CMV status not recorded). Some clones in this sample may be carry-over from other donors' samples. This sequence joins TRBV19 and TRBJ2-5, with D tentatively TRBD1 or TRBD2 (6 bases each). The specimen sequenced was PBMCs. The DNA for the CDR3 is TGTGCCAGTAGTATAGCGGGGGCTACTCAAGAGACCCAGTACTTC. Encoded protein: CASSIAGATQETQYF.